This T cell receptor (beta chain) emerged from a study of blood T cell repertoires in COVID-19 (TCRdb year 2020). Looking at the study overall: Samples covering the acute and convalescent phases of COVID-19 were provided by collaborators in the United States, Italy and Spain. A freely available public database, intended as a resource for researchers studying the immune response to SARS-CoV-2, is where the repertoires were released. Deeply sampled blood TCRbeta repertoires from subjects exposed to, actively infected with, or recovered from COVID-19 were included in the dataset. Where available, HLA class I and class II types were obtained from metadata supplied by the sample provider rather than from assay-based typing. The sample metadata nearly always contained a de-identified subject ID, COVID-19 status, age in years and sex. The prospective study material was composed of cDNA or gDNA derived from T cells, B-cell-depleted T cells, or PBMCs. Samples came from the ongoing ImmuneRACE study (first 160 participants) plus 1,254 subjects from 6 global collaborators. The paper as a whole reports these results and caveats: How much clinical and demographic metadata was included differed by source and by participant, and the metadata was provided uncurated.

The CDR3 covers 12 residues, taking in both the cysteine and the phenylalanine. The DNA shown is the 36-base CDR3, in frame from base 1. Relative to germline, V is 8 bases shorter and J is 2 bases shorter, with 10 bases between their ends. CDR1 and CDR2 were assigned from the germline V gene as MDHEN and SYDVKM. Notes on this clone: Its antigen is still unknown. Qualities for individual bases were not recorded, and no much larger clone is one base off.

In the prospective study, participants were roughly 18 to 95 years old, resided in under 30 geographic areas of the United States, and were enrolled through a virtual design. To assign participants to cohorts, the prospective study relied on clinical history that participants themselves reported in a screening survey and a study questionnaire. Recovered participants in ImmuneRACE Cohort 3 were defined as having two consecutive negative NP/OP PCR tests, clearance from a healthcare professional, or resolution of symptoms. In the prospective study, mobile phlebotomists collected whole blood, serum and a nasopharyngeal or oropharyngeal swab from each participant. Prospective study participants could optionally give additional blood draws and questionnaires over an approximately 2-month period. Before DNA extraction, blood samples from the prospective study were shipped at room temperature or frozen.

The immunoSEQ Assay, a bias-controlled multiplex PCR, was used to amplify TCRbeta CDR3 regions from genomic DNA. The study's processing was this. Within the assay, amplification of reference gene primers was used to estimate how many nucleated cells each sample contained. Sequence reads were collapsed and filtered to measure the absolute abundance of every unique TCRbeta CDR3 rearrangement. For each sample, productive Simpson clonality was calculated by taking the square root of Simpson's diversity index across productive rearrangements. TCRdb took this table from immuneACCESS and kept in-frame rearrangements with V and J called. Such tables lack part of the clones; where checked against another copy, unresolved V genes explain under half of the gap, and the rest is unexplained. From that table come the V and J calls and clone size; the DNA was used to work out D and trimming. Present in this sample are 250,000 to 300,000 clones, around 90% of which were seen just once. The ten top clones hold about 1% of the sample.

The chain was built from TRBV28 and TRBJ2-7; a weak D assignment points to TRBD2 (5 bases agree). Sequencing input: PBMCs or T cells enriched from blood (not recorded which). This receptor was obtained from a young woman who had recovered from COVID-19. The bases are TGTGCCAGCTCGCGAGCGGCCTACGAGCAGTACTTC. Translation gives CASSRAAYEQYF.